This T cell receptor (beta chain) was sequenced during a study of T cells in Graves' hyperthyroidism and ophthalmopathy. Study-wide findings and caveats: Most thyroid-expanded clonotypes above 0.001 were also found in blood.

RNA transcripts served as the template for amplifying TCR beta CDR3 regions. RT-PCR in the first round (using the HTBI primer set) targeted the TCR CDR3. A single record per CDR3 protein comes from TCRdb applying MiXCR to the multiplex PCR reads. The repertoire holds around 660,000 distinct CDR3 sequences, with approximately 42% as singletons. The germline V gene has CDR1 SQVTM and CDR2 ANQGSEA. The CDR3 is made up of 12 amino acids. Trimming cost V 7 bases and J 2 bases, with 11 bases left between them. A note on this clonotype: Its target is not known.

The chain recombines TRBV29-1 with TRBJ2-5; TRBD2 might be the D (5 bases). The sequence was collected from an adult man with Graves' disease, either hyperthyroidism or ophthalmopathy (not recorded which). The sample was peripheral blood or thyroid tissue (not recorded which). As DNA, the CDR3 is TGCAGCGCCGGAGCGGAACAAGAGACCCAGTACTTC. It is translated as CSAGAEQETQYF.